A selection of T cell receptor beta chains follows, all from one sample in a study of CD8 T cells in ankylosing spondylitis. Via MiXCR, TCRdb re-called the 5' RACE reads, giving one row per CDR3 protein. The sample gives under 250,000 distinct CDR3 sequences, roughly 32% of which show up once; roughly 4.2% is in the top ten. Sequencing was performed on blood, either unsorted or a sorted T cell fraction (not recorded which). The receptors were sampled from a male donor with ankylosing spondylitis or in good health (not recorded which). CDR3s include the opening cysteine and the closing phenylalanine or tryptophan. The order of the fields is clone size, J gene, V gene, D gene, CDR3 DNA, CDR3 protein. D genes are given only for firm matches. Clone size is not always given. Where it is, it says once, few, many or a class for expanded clones.

. | TRBJ1-1 | TRBV7-2 | TRBD1 | TGTGCCAGCAGCCCCTCAGGGGGTCCCACCACTGAAGCTTTCTTT | CASSPSGGPTTEAFF
. | TRBJ2-1 | TRBV27 | . | TGTGCCAGCAGTTTATGGTTCGGAGGGTTCAATGAGCAGTTCTTC | CASSLWFGGFNEQFF
. | TRBJ1-6 | TRBV25-1 | TRBD1 | TGTGCCAGCAGTCCCACAGGGGGCGATTCACCCCTCCACTTT | CASSPTGGDSPLHF
. | TRBJ2-3 | TRBV20-1 | . | TGCAGTGCTAGGTTCCAAGGGCGGGGCACAGATACGCAGTATTTT | CSARFQGRGTDTQYF
few | TRBJ1-4 | TRBV12-3/TRBV12-4 | TRBD1 | TGTGCCAGCAGCCCATTGGACCTTTCAGGGGGAAAACTGTTTTTT | CASSPLDLSGGKLFF
. | TRBJ1-2 | TRBV9 | TRBD1 | TGTGCCAGCAGCGTAGAGGACAGGGGTTATGGCTACACCTTC | CASSVEDRGYGYTF
. | TRBJ1-2 | TRBV5-1 | . | TGCGCCAGCAGCCTGGACAGTACCGCTAACTATGGCTACACCTTC | CASSLDSTANYGYTF
few | TRBJ2-5 | TRBV12-3/TRBV12-4 | . | TGTGCCAGCAGTCCTGCCATCCTCCGGGGTGGGGAGACCCAGTACTTC | CASSPAILRGGETQYF
. | TRBJ1-5 | TRBV18 | TRBD1 | TGTGCCAGCTCACCTATCGCCGGGACAGGGGTCTATAGCAATCAGCCCCAGCATTTT | CASSPIAGTGVYSNQPQHF
few | TRBJ1-1 | TRBV6-1 | . | TGTGCCGTCTCGTGGGACATCATGAACACTGAAGCTTTCTTT | CAVSWDIMNTEAFF
. | TRBJ2-5 | TRBV20-1 | TRBD2 | TGCAGTGCTAGAGATGAACCGGGACTAGCACCCGAGACCCAGTACTTC | CSARDEPGLAPETQYF
many | TRBJ2-7 | TRBV20-1 | TRBD1 | TGCAGTGCTAGCCGGGACAGGGCCTACGAGCAGTACTTC | CSASRDRAYEQYF
. | TRBJ1-1 | TRBV20-1 | . | TGCAGTGCAGGACGGCCGAACACTGAAGCTTTCTTT | CSAGRPNTEAFF
. | TRBJ2-3 | TRBV5-6 | TRBD2 | TGTGCCAGCAGCTTGGTGAGCGGGGGGGCCGTCGGCACAGATACGCAGTATTTT | CASSLVSGGAVGTDTQYF
few | TRBJ2-3 | TRBV15 | . | TGTGCCACCAGCAGAGGAGAGGGGATCACAGATACGCAGTATTTT | CATSRGEGITDTQYF
. | TRBJ2-7 | TRBV5-1 | . | TGCGCCAGCAGCTTCACGATCGGGGAGCTATCCTACGAGCAGTACTTC | CASSFTIGELSYEQYF
few | TRBJ2-7 | TRBV28 | . | TGTGCCAGCAGTTTTAGGGCCAGCTCCTACGAGCAGTACTTC | CASSFRASSYEQYF
many | TRBJ2-1 | TRBV5-6 | TRBD1 | TGTGCCAGCAGCTTGAAGGGACAGAGTTTCTACAATGAGCAGTTCTTC | CASSLKGQSFYNEQFF
few | TRBJ2-7 | TRBV20-1 | TRBD1 | TGCAGTGCTAGAGATATGGGGACAGGAACCTACGAGCAGTACTTC | CSARDMGTGTYEQYF
. | TRBJ2-2 | TRBV10-3 | . | TGTGCCATCAGTGATCATCGGGCAGCAAACACCGGGGAGCTGTTTTTT | CAISDHRAANTGELFF
few | TRBJ1-5 | TRBV12-3/TRBV12-4 | TRBD1 | TGTGCCAGCAGCAAAGGGACAGGGGGTCAGCCCCAGCATTTT | CASSKGTGGQPQHF
. | TRBJ2-2 | TRBV5-1 | . | TGCGCCAGCAGCTTGGAGGGGCTAAGGACCGGGGAGCTGTTTTTT | CASSLEGLRTGELFF
. | TRBJ1-5 | TRBV20-1 | TRBD1 | TGCAGTGCCTCCCGGACAGGGGACAATCAGCCCCAGCATTTT | CSASRTGDNQPQHF
many | TRBJ1-1 | TRBV20-1 | TRBD1 | TGCAGTGCTGGGACAGGGGGATCGAACACTGAAGCTTTCTTT | CSAGTGGSNTEAFF
. | TRBJ2-3 | TRBV2 | . | . | CASILGLAGGPDTQYF
. | TRBJ2-1 | TRBV29-1 | . | TGCAGCGTTGAACCCCATCTTACAGGTCAGGAGAAGTTCTTC | CSVEPHLTGQEKFF
. | TRBJ2-7 | TRBV15 | . | TGTGCCACCAGCACCAACCGGGACACCGTCTCTTACGAGCAGTACTTC | CATSTNRDTVSYEQYF
. | TRBJ2-7 | TRBV28 | . | TGTGCCAGCAGTTTAAGGGCTGGCGCAGGGCTCGACGAGCAGTACTTC | CASSLRAGAGLDEQYF
few | TRBJ1-2 | TRBV4-1 | . | TGCGCCAGCAGCCAAGAGGGAGGAGGGATGGTTAACTATGGCTACACCTTC | CASSQEGGGMVNYGYTF
. | TRBJ2-3 | TRBV12-3/TRBV12-4 | TRBD2 | TGTGCCAGCAGCCACGGGGGGGCCCCAGATACGCAGTATTTT | CASSHGGAPDTQYF
. | TRBJ1-4 | TRBV6-5 | . | TGTGCCAGCAGTTACTCGATGACGGGACGTAATGAAAAACTGTTTTTT | CASSYSMTGRNEKLFF
. | TRBJ2-2 | TRBV5-1 | . | TGCGCCAGCAGCTCGGGGCTCCAGGGTTCCGGGGAGCTGTTTTTT | CASSSGLQGSGELFF
. | TRBJ2-4 | TRBV4-2 | . | TGTGCCAGCAGCCAAGGGAGGGACAGAACCCAAAACATTCAGTACTTC | CASSQGRDRTQNIQYF
. | TRBJ2-5 | TRBV5-4 | TRBD1 | TGTGCCAGCAGCTTGTATAGGGGGCAAGGGACCCAGTACTTC | CASSLYRGQGTQYF
. | TRBJ1-1 | TRBV4-1 | TRBD1 | TGCGCCAGCAGGCCCCCGGACAGGTTGAGCACTGAAGCTTTCTTT | CASRPPDRLSTEAFF
. | TRBJ1-1 | TRBV7-9 | . | TGTGCCAGCACCCCCGGCAGGCGGGCTGAAGCTTTCTTT | CASTPGRRAEAFF
few | TRBJ1-1 | TRBV7-9 | . | TGTGCCAGCAGCCCCCGCGGGGCGATGAACACTGAAGCTTTCTTT | CASSPRGAMNTEAFF
few | TRBJ2-1 | TRBV12-3/TRBV12-4 | . | TGTGCCAGCAGAGGGGGACCGCTGAGCTCCTACAATGAGCAGTTCTTC | CASRGGPLSSYNEQFF
few | TRBJ1-1 | TRBV12-3/TRBV12-4 | . | TGTGCCAGCAGTTTTCGGCAGGCCGACAGGAACACTGAAGCTTTCTTT | CASSFRQADRNTEAFF
once | TRBJ2-5 | TRBV3-1 | . | TGTGCCAGCAGCCAAGATCCAGGGAACGAAGAGACCCAGTACTTC | CASSQDPGNEETQYF
. | TRBJ2-3 | TRBV29-1 | . | TGCAGCGCAGCCGGGACTCCCGGGTGGGATACGCAGTATTTT | CSAAGTPGWDTQYF
. | TRBJ2-7 | TRBV29-1 | TRBD1 | TGCAGCGTAGGCAGGGGGCATCAAGAGCAGTACTTC | CSVGRGHQEQYF
. | TRBJ2-5 | TRBV11-2 | TRBD2 | TGTGCCAGCAGCGAACGGACTAGTGGGGTGAGAGAGACCCAGTACTTC | CASSERTSGVRETQYF
. | TRBJ2-3 | TRBV7-6 | . | TGTGCCAGCAGCTTAGGTATGCCGGATACGCAGTATTTT | CASSLGMPDTQYF
. | TRBJ2-5 | TRBV4-1 | . | TGCGCCAGCAGCCAACTCAGGGTAGGAGAGACCCAGTACTTC | CASSQLRVGETQYF
few | TRBJ2-7 | TRBV7-2 | . | TGTGCCAGCAGCTTAATTGTGGCGGGGGCGTACGAGCAGTACTTC | CASSLIVAGAYEQYF
. | TRBJ2-1 | TRBV12-3/TRBV12-4 | . | TGTGCCAGCAGTTTAAACAGGTGGGGCCCCTACAATGAGCAGTTCTTC | CASSLNRWGPYNEQFF
. | TRBJ2-1 | TRBV11-2 | . | TGTGCCAGCAGCTTAGATTACAGGGTGGTCCCGAAGGTTGAGCAGTTCTTC | CASSLDYRVVPKVEQFF
. | TRBJ2-2 | TRBV20-1 | . | TGCAGCACATCCCGGGAGCGCGGGTCCGGGGAGCTGTTTTTT | CSTSRERGSGELFF